This T cell receptor beta chain appears in the sequencing data of a study of technical replicates of blood from several donors. The assay was immunoSEQ multiplex PCR, and TCRdb's table has in-frame clones only and misses some. The table records tens of thousands of clones, roughly 94% of them present only once. CDR1 and CDR2 (germline): SGHDT, YYEEEE. The CDR3 extends over 16 amino acids. V shed 3 bases and J 1 base; nucleotides not matched to a gene: 7. The receptor was derived from a human donor in good health. The specimen was T cells isolated from PBMCs. J is TRBJ2-4 and V is TRBV5-6; 7 positions agree with TRBD1. DNA of the CDR3: TGTGCCAGCAGCTCCGTACAGGGGAAGGCCAAAAACATTCAGTACTTC. It is translated as CASSSVQGKAKNIQYF.